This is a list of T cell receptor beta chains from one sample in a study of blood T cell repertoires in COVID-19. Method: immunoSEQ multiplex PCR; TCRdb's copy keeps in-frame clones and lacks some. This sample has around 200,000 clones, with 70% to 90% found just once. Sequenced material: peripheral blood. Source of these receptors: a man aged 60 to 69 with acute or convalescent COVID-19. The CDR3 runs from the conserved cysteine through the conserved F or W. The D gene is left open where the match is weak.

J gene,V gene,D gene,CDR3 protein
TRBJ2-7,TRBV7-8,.,CASSQDRYEQYF
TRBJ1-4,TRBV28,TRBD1,CASSRPGQGNEKLFF
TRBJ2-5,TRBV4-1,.,CASSQAWRETQYF
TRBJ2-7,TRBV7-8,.,CASSSRDLGRQGNEQYF
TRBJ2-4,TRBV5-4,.,CASSLSGEKAKNIQYF
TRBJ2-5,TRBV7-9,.,CASSLGTGLLETQYF
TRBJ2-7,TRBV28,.,CASSLSSAGTYEQYF
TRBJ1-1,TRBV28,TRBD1,CASSYTGVGAFF
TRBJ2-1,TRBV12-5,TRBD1,CASGLVLGVLIGGQGYNEQFF
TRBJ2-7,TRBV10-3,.,CAISREPVGEQYF
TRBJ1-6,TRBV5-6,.,CASSGGQFADSPLHF
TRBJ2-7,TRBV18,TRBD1,CASSPTGGHEQYF
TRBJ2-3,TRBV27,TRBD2,CASSFRASGRRDTQYF
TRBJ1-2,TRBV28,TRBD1,CASSTWTGGEYGYTF
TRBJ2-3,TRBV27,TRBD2,CASRPLSGRGDTQYF
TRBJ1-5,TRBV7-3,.,CASSLATVYSNQPQHF
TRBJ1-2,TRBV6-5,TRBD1,CASSTRGQSDYGYTF
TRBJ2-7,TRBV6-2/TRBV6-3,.,CASSYARREYF
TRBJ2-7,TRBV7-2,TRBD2,CASSSSPGLAGSSQYF
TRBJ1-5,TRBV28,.,CASSLIAREGQPQHF